A selection of T cell receptor beta chains follows, all from one sample in a study of cytomegalovirus exposure and HLA in healthy donors. TCRdb's table, derived via immunoSEQ multiplex PCR, lists solely in-frame clones and lacks some. The data contain approximately 100,000 clones, roughly 79% of them singletons. Specimen: PBMCs. The receptors were gathered from a woman in her fifties or sixties in good health and CMV-seropositive. Each CDR3 is given without its conserved first and last residue. Only some rows state a clone size, as once, few, many or a class for expanded clones.

V: TRBV6-6; J: TRBJ1-5; size: -; CDR3: ASGYRGHQPQH
V: TRBV19; J: TRBJ2-1; size: -; CDR3: ASSIWGLALGGEQF
V: TRBV5-1; J: TRBJ2-7; size: -; CDR3: ASSMTGGGYEQY
V: TRBV5-4; J: TRBJ2-3; size: -; CDR3: ASSIFLASSTDTQY
V: TRBV9; J: TRBJ2-7; size: -; CDR3: ASSAPPAYEQY
V: TRBV6-6; J: TRBJ1-1; size: once; CDR3: ASSYGGNTEAF
V: TRBV6-1; J: TRBJ2-1; size: -; CDR3: ASRSNRGTIYEQF
V: TRBV5-1; J: TRBJ1-1; size: -; CDR3: ASSLNRGLNTEAF
V: TRBV7-2; J: TRBJ1-2; size: once; CDR3: ASSPPGQIYGYT
V: TRBV9; J: TRBJ2-2; size: few; CDR3: ASSVQSLAATGELF
V: TRBV27; J: TRBJ2-7; size: few; CDR3: ASSFGGHEQY
V: TRBV11-2; J: TRBJ2-7; size: -; CDR3: ASSPSGVEQY
V: TRBV5-1; J: TRBJ2-1; size: -; CDR3: ASSLGQVSYNEQF
V: TRBV9; J: TRBJ2-7; size: few; CDR3: ASSVGGESEQY
V: TRBV2; J: TRBJ2-5; size: -; CDR3: ASSPRLAGGGETQY
V: TRBV7-9; J: TRBJ1-3; size: -; CDR3: SSSLARQGLHTIY
V: TRBV25-1; J: TRBJ1-1; size: few; CDR3: ASSEQDRGRNTEAF
V: TRBV13; J: TRBJ2-7; size: -; CDR3: ASSLAGYEQY
V: TRBV9; J: TRBJ1-6; size: -; CDR3: ASSPGFSPLH
V: TRBV7-7; J: TRBJ2-5; size: -; CDR3: ASSPGQGAETQY
V: TRBV7-9; J: TRBJ2-5; size: once; CDR3: ASSYGGIETQY
V: TRBV7-2; J: TRBJ2-3; size: -; CDR3: ASSLGEGDTQY
V: TRBV6-5; J: TRBJ2-1; size: -; CDR3: ASSPSGLYRNEQF
V: TRBV2; J: TRBJ2-7; size: few; CDR3: ASSGRGGRGSYEQY
V: TRBV6-6; J: TRBJ2-4; size: -; CDR3: ASSYLGEGAKNIQY
V: TRBV9; J: TRBJ2-7; size: -; CDR3: ASSVGQGPYEQY
V: TRBV6-5; J: TRBJ1-6; size: -; CDR3: ASSQGTGQAY
V: TRBV5-6; J: TRBJ2-7; size: -; CDR3: ASSLGGSDEQY
V: TRBV4-3; J: TRBJ2-1; size: -; CDR3: ASSQASGTAYNEQF
V: TRBV5-1; J: TRBJ2-7; size: -; CDR3: ASSALGGAPNEQY
V: TRBV7-3; J: TRBJ2-1; size: -; CDR3: ASSSPGEGNEQF
V: TRBV7-8; J: TRBJ2-3; size: once; CDR3: ASSEFRGLFTDTQY
V: TRBV5-6; J: TRBJ2-4; size: -; CDR3: ASSSLVRINIQY
V: TRBV2; J: TRBJ2-1; size: -; CDR3: ASSEDRGVFNEQF
V: TRBV2; J: TRBJ1-5; size: -; CDR3: ASSERVNQPQH
V: TRBV5-6; J: TRBJ2-1; size: -; CDR3: ASSLEGGVVLGNEQF
V: TRBV6-1; J: TRBJ1-5; size: -; CDR3: ASSEAGQGLGNQPQH
V: TRBV6-5; J: TRBJ1-4; size: -; CDR3: ASTFQDRNEKLF
V: TRBV19; J: TRBJ2-7; size: -; CDR3: ASAPGLHYEQY
V: TRBV7-9; J: TRBJ2-7; size: -; CDR3: ASSSGTSGHSYEQY
V: TRBV5-1; J: TRBJ1-4; size: once; CDR3: ASSPSTATNEKLF
V: TRBV2; J: TRBJ2-1; size: -; CDR3: ASSEEGLAGEKF
V: TRBV6-1; J: TRBJ2-7; size: -; CDR3: ASSETTGGASYEQY
V: TRBV19; J: TRBJ1-1; size: -; CDR3: ATCTGGFPMNTEAF
V: TRBV7-8; J: TRBJ2-2; size: once; CDR3: ASKSPGTSAPGELF
V: TRBV4-1; J: TRBJ1-4; size: -; CDR3: ASRGTGNEKLF
V: TRBV19; J: TRBJ1-6; size: -; CDR3: ASTSSYNSPLH
V: TRBV10-3; J: TRBJ1-2; size: few; CDR3: AISESGGDLGYT
V: TRBV4-1; J: TRBJ1-4; size: -; CDR3: ASSQRSEKLF
V: TRBV19; J: TRBJ1-5; size: -; CDR3: ASSIPRGTGGQPQH
V: TRBV14; J: TRBJ2-6; size: -; CDR3: ASSQVTGLALAGANGLT
V: TRBV7-2; J: TRBJ1-1; size: -; CDR3: ASSPQVMNTEAF
V: TRBV5-1; J: TRBJ2-7; size: -; CDR3: ASSLVGGLVIGEQY
V: TRBV6-5; J: TRBJ2-7; size: few; CDR3: ASSNTGGRQY
V: TRBV19; J: TRBJ2-7; size: -; CDR3: ASSADGLAAAGGEQY
V: TRBV4-2; J: TRBJ2-7; size: -; CDR3: ASSQQAGEQY